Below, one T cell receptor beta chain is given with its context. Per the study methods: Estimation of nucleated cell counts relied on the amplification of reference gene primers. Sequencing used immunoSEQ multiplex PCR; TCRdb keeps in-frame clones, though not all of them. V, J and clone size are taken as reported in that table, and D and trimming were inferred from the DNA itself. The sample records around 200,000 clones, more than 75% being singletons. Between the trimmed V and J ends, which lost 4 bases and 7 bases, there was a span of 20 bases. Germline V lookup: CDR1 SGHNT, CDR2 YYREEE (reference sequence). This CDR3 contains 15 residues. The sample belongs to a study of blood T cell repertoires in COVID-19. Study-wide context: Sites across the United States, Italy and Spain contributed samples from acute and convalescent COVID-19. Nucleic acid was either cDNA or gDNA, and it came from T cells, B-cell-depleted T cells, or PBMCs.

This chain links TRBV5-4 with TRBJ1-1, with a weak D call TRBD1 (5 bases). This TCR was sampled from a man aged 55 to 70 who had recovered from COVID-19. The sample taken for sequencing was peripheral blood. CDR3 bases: TGTGCCAGCAGCCCCGTAGGGGCAACCACTAATGAAGCTTTCTTT. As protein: CASSPVGATTNEAFF.